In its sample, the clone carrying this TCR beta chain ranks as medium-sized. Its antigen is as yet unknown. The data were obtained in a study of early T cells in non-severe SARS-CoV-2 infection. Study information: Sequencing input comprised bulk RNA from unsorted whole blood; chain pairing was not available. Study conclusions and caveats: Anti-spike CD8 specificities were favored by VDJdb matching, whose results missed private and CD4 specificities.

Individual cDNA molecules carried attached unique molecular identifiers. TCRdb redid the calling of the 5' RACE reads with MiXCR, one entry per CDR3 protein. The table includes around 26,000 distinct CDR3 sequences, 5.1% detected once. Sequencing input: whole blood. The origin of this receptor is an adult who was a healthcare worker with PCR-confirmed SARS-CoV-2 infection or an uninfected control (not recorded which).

The chain's CDR3 is CSVVGTGVTEAFF. In nucleotides, the CDR3 is TGCAGCGTTGTAGGGACAGGGGTTACTGAAGCTTTCTTT. This rearrangement joins TRBV29-1 to TRBJ1-1; TRBD1 matches at 10 bases. The CDR3 totals 13 residues. V shed 4 bases, J shed 5 bases, and the junction held 4 bases outside the gene matches. CDR1 SQVTM and CDR2 ANQGSEA come from the germline V gene. Variable domain in full (rest from reference TRBV29-1 and TRBJ1-1): SAVISQKPSRDICQRGTSLTIQCQVDSQVTMMFWYRQQPGQSLTLIATANQGSEATYESGFVIDKFPISRPNLTFSTLTVSNMSPEDSSIYLCSVVGTGVTEAFFGQGTRLTVV.